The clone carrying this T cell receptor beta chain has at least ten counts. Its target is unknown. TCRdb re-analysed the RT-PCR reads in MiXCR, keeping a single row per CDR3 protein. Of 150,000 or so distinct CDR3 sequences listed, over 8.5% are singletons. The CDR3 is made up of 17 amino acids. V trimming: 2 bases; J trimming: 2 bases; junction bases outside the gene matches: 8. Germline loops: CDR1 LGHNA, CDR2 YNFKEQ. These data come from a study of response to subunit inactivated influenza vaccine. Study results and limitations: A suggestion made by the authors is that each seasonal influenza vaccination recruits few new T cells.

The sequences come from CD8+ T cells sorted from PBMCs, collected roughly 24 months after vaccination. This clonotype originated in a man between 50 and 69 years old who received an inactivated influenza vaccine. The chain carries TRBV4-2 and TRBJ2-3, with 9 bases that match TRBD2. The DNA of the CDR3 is TGTGCCAGCAGCCAACATCAGACTAGCGGTTTCACAGATACGCAGTATTTT. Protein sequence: CASSQHQTSGFTDTQYF.